The source of this TCR beta chain is a study of CD8 T cells in Susac syndrome. From germline, CDR1 is MDHEN and CDR2 SYDVKM. The CDR3 spans 15 residues. V was trimmed by 2 bases and J by 0 bases, leaving 10 bases between them. When the RNA was reverse transcribed, random hexamers were used with an input of about 0.45 to 1 ug. TCRdb reanalysed the immunoSEQ multiplex PCR reads using MiXCR and keeps one entry per CDR3 protein. The table has roughly 140,000 distinct CDR3 sequences, over 85% seen once. This TCR was recovered from a human donor with multiple sclerosis. The chain joins TRBV28 to TRBJ2-5, with D tentatively TRBD1 (5 bases). Sequenced input: CD8+ T cells from PBMCs. The CDR3 loop is CASSLGQQYQETQYF. CDR3 DNA: TGTGCCAGCAGTTTAGGACAACAGTACCAAGAGACCCAGTACTTC.